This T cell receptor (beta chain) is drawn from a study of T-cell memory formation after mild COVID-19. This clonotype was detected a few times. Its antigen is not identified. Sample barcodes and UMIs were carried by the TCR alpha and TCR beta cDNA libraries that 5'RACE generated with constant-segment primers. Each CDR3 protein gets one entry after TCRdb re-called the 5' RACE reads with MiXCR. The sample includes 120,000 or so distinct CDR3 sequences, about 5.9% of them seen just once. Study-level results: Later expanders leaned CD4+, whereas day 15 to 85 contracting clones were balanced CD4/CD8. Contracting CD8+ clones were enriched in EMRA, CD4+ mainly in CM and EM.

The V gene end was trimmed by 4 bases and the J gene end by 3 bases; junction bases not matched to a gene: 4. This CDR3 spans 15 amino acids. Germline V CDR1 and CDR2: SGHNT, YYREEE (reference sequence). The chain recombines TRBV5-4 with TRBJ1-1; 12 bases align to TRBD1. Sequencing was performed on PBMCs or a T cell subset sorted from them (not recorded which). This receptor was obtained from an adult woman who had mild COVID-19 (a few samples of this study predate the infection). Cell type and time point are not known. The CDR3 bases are TGTGCCAGCAGCAGGGGACAGGGGGCGTACACTGAAGCTTTCTTT. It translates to CASSRGQGAYTEAFF.